The subject of this entry is one T cell receptor (beta chain). This record comes from a study of regulatory T cells in long-lasting Graves disease. Specified time point: newly diagnosed GD, antithyroid drugs for less than 3 months. PBMC-extracted RNA yielded the TCR library. CDR1 DFQATT and CDR2 SNEGSKA come from the germline V gene (reference sequence). CDR3 length: 10 residues. Losses at the gene ends were 4 bases for V and 12 bases for J; bases not matched to a gene: 4. For TCR beta, libraries came from iRepertoire HTBI primers and Arm-PCR of CDR3 regions. TCRdb independently ran MiXCR on the multiplex PCR reads; one entry per CDR3 protein. The sample has about 620,000 distinct CDR3 sequences, approximately 15% seen once. A further study also used this sample, focusing on T cells in Graves' hyperthyroidism and ophthalmopathy.

The receptor was isolated from a woman in her twenties or thirties with Graves disease. Sequenced here: peripheral blood mononuclear cells (PBMCs), sampled at new diagnosis, from a patient treated with antithyroid drugs. The chain links TRBV20-1 to TRBJ2-3, with 7 bases aligning to TRBD1. The CDR3 coding sequence is TGCAGTGCTATGGGGACAGCACAGTATTTT. Translation gives CSAMGTAQYF.